This is a list of T cell receptor beta chains from one sample in a study of blood T cells in healthy people across ages. TCRdb itself ran the 5' RACE reads through MiXCR, one entry per CDR3 protein. The sample shows about 640,000 distinct CDR3 sequences, around 54% of them seen only once. The sample taken for sequencing was blood. Receptors originate from a man aged 55-75 years in good health. Both conserved end residues are part of each CDR3. Each record gives: CDR3 DNA, CDR3 protein, J gene, V gene, clone size, CDR3 length, D gene. The D gene is left open where the match is weak. For some rows the clone size is stated as once, few or many, or as a class when expanded; others skip it.

TGTGCCAGCAGTCAACCGGGGGTGGGGGAGCAGTACTTC | CASSQPGVGEQYF | TRBJ2-4 | TRBV6-6 | NA | 13 | NA
TGTGCCAGCAGCTTAAGTGGCGTCCTGACTTTC | CASSLSGVLTF | TRBJ2-6 | TRBV5-5 | NA | 11 | NA
TGTGCCAGCAGCCCTCGCCCGACTAGCGTTCCTACTAGCACAGATACGCAGTATTTT | CASSPRPTSVPTSTDTQYF | TRBJ2-3 | TRBV7-2 | NA | 19 | TRBD2
TGTGCCAGAATCCCCCTTCAGGGAGGCATCGCGAACACCGGGGAGCTGTTTTTT | CARIPLQGGIANTGELFF | TRBJ2-2 | TRBV5-3 | NA | 18 | NA
TGTGCCAGCAGTTACTCGAGCGGGGTCGGCTACGAGCAGTACTTC | CASSYSSGVGYEQYF | TRBJ2-7 | TRBV6-2/TRBV6-3 | NA | 15 | TRBD2
TGTGCCAGCAGCCGAGGACTAGCGGGAGAGGGCGAGCAGTACTTC | CASSRGLAGEGEQYF | TRBJ2-7 | TRBV3-1 | NA | 15 | TRBD2
TGTGCCAGCGTGGAACACCCCAACGGGTGGGAAGAGACCCAGTACTTC | CASVEHPNGWEETQYF | TRBJ2-5 | TRBV6-1 | many | 16 | NA
TGTGCCAGCAGCCCGGGGGACAGGCCCTACGAGCAGTACTTC | CASSPGDRPYEQYF | TRBJ2-7 | TRBV11-3 | few | 14 | TRBD1
TGCGCCAGCAGCTTGGGGACTAGGGACACAGATACGCAGTATTTT | CASSLGTRDTDTQYF | TRBJ2-3 | TRBV5-1 | NA | 15 | TRBD2
TGTGCCAGCAGCTTAGGGGGGGGGACAAACGTTCAGTACTTC | CASSLGGGTNVQYF | TRBJ2-4 | TRBV11-3 | NA | 14 | NA
TGTGCCAGCATGGCGGGGGGGTACATTCAGTACTTC | CASMAGGYIQYF | TRBJ2-4 | TRBV6-2/TRBV6-3 | few | 12 | TRBD2
TGCAGTGCTAGAGATCCCGGGGCAGCTAGCACAGATACGCAGTATTTT | CSARDPGAASTDTQYF | TRBJ2-3 | TRBV20-1 | NA | 16 | NA
TGTGCCAGCAGCGTAAGTGACTTTCTTTCGGAGACCCAGTACTTC | CASSVSDFLSETQYF | TRBJ2-5 | TRBV9 | few | 15 | NA